The rows below give T cell receptor beta chains drawn from one sample of a study of cytomegalovirus exposure and HLA in healthy donors. Sequencing used immunoSEQ multiplex PCR; TCRdb keeps in-frame clones, though not all of them. The sample lists approximately 210,000 clones; roughly 81% were seen once. The sequencing sample was made of PBMCs. Receptors originate from a woman in her twenties or thirties in good health and CMV-seropositive. CDR3s include the opening cysteine and the closing phenylalanine or tryptophan. A D gene is named only where the DNA matches it firmly. Size is stated for part of the rows, as once, few or many counts, or as a class when the clone is expanded.

>TRBJ1-1|TRBV7-2|once|TRBD1
TGTGCCAGCAGCTCTGTCAGGGGGACTGAAGCTTTCTTT
CASSSVRGTEAFF
>TRBJ2-5|TRBV27|NA|NA
TGTGCCAGCGGTACAAAGGACAGAAAGGCGCAAGAGACCCAGTACTTC
CASGTKDRKAQETQYF
>TRBJ2-1|TRBV4-3|NA|NA
TGCGCCAGCAGCCAAGAGGGCGCTCAATACAATGAGCAGTTCTTC
CASSQEGAQYNEQFF
>TRBJ1-1|TRBV19|NA|NA
TGTGCCAGTCAAAACAACAGAAGGAACACTGAAGCTTTCTTT
CASQNNRRNTEAFF
>TRBJ1-4|TRBV5-1|few|TRBD1
TGCGCCAGCAGCTTGGGGGCCGGGACAGACTTGTTTTTT
CASSLGAGTDLFF
>TRBJ1-6|TRBV4-1|NA|TRBD1
TGCGCCAGCAGCCTTTCCTCGACAGGGTTTGGTAATTCACCCCTCCACTTT
CASSLSSTGFGNSPLHF
>TRBJ1-1|TRBV7-3|few|NA
TGTGCCAGCAGCTTATCGGGATTGGCTGAAGCTTTCTTT
CASSLSGLAEAFF
>TRBJ2-7|TRBV6-1|NA|TRBD1
TGTGCCAGCAGGAAAACGACAGGGTTGAAGTACTTC
CASRKTTGLKYF
>TRBJ2-5|TRBV5-1|NA|NA
TGCGCCAGCAGCTTGGCCCCTCCGGCGGGCCCAACCCAGTACTTC
CASSLAPPAGPTQYF
>TRBJ2-7|TRBV2|NA|NA
TGTGCCAGCAACGAAGAGGGCGGCGTCCACGAGCAGTACTTC
CASNEEGGVHEQYF
>TRBJ1-6|TRBV6-6|NA|NA
TGTGCCAGCAGCCCCGGTTCCTCCTATAATTCACCCCTCCACTTT
CASSPGSSYNSPLHF
>TRBJ2-7|TRBV30|NA|NA
TGTGCCTGGAGTCTGGAGGCCGTGGGCCTCAAGATCGAGCAGTACTTC
CAWSLEAVGLKIEQYF
>TRBJ2-3|TRBV30|NA|TRBD2
TGTGCCTGGAGGGGGACTAGCGGGAGGGACCCAGATACGCAGTATTTT
CAWRGTSGRDPDTQYF
>TRBJ2-3|TRBV28|once|NA
TGTGCCACCCGGGGGGCTCCCACAGTATTGTATTTT
CATRGAPTVLYF
>TRBJ1-2|TRBV18|NA|TRBD1
TGTGCCAGCTCACCGGATGGGACAGGGGGCAACTATGGCTACACCTTC
CASSPDGTGGNYGYTF
>TRBJ2-1|TRBV7-2|NA|TRBD2
TGTGCCAGCACATGGGGGGCGGGAGGGCCTCATGAGCAGTTCTTC
CASTWGAGGPHEQFF
>TRBJ2-2|TRBV30|NA|TRBD1
TGTGCCTGGCGTTACGGGAACAGGGGAACGAACACCGGGGAGCTGTTTTTT
CAWRYGNRGTNTGELFF
>TRBJ2-2|TRBV2|NA|NA
TGTGCCACTAGTTACACCGGGGAGCTGTTTTTT
CATSYTGELFF
>TRBJ2-3|TRBV9|once|TRBD2
TGTGCCAGCAGCGTAGGAGCGGGGGGCCCCACAGATACGCAGTATTTT
CASSVGAGGPTDTQYF
>TRBJ2-7|TRBV5-1|few|NA
TGCGCCAGCAGCTTGTCGGGGCAGGGGAAGGCCGAGCAGTACTTC
CASSLSGQGKAEQYF
>TRBJ2-5|TRBV11-3|once|TRBD1
TGTGCCAGCAGCTCCGACACCTCGCCGGGACAGGGGGGCCAAGAGACCCAGTACTTC
CASSSDTSPGQGGQETQYF
>TRBJ2-2|TRBV4-2|NA|TRBD1
TGTGCCAGCAGCCGCTCGGACAGGGGCGTCGCCGGGGAGCTGTTTTTT
CASSRSDRGVAGELFF